Each of the 27 T cell receptor beta chains below was sequenced from the same sample in a study of monozygotic twins with cystic fibrosis. Sequencing was performed with immunoSEQ multiplex PCR; in TCRdb, only in-frame clones are kept and a portion is missing. This sample has roughly 15,000 clones, with roughly 91% found just once. The sequencing input was blood. These receptors all stem from a girl between 2 and 10 years old with cystic fibrosis.

In DNA, the CDR3 is TGCGCCAGCAGCCAAGAAGGGAGGGGGACTAGCGGGAGATGGCGTGAGCAGTTCTTC. This gives the protein CASSQEGRGTSGRWREQFF. The chain has TRBV4-3 and TRBJ2-1; 14 nucleotides line up with TRBD2. The CDR3 length is 19 residues. Germline values: CDR1 LGHNA, CDR2 YSLEER. Trimming removed 0 bases from V and 9 bases from J; junction bases left unmatched: 13.

V gene TRBV6-6 combines with J gene TRBJ1-2; maybe TRBD1 (6 bases). V lost 1 base, J lost 5 bases, and 14 bases lay in between. The CDR3 is made up of 15 amino acids. Germline V gene data show CDR1 as MNHNY and CDR2 as SVGAGI (reference sequence). In nucleotides, the CDR3 is TGTGCCAGCAGTTACTATGGGGGCGCTGGGTATGGCTACACCTTC. This translates into CASSYYGGAGYGYTF.

The chain has TRBV5-1 and TRBJ1-4; D perhaps matches TRBD1 (5 bases). From germline, CDR1 is SGHRS and CDR2 YFSETQ. V gave up 4 bases and J gave up 6 bases, with 13 bases separating them. CDR3 length: 14 amino acids. The CDR3 sequence: CASSIPGPDEKLFF. CDR3 in DNA: TGCGCCAGCAGCATTCCAGGGCCCGATGAAAAACTGTTTTTT.

The rearrangement links TRBV9 to TRBJ2-2, with unresolved D. Germline CDR1 reads SGDLS; CDR2 reads YYNGEE. The CDR3 runs 13 residues. V dropped 6 bases and J dropped 4 bases, with 10 bases sitting between them. The CDR3 DNA reads as TGTGCCAGCACCGCCGCATTCACCGGGGAGCTGTTTTTT. Residues: CASTAAFTGELFF.

The chain employs TRBV15 and TRBJ2-7, with no clear D. The CDR3 runs to 16 residues. Trimming cost V 5 bases and J 2 bases, with 19 bases left between them. Germline V gene sequence: CDR1 LNHNV, CDR2 YYDKDF (reference sequence). CDR3 sequence (DNA): TGTGCCACCAGCGGTTCGACATCGACTCGCCCCTACGAGCAGTACTTC. It specifies CATSGSTSTRPYEQYF.

The chain links TRBV7-8 to TRBJ2-7, with TRBD1 identical over 7 bases. Germline CDR1 and CDR2: SGHVS and FQNEAQ. This CDR3 contains 15 residues. V was clipped by 4 bases and J by 1 base; unmatched bases: 7. The CDR3 DNA reads TGTGCCAGCAGCTCAAGACAGGGTATATCCTACGAGCAGTACTTC. It translates to CASSSRQGISYEQYF.

The chain joins TRBV27 to TRBJ1-2; 8 bases fit TRBD1. Losses at the gene ends were 6 bases for V and 4 bases for J; bases not matched to a gene: 4. CDR1 and CDR2 from the germline V gene are MNHEY and SMNVEV (reference sequence). The CDR3 consists of 13 residues. CDR3 nucleotide sequence: TGTGCCAGCAGAGTTGGGACAGGCTATGGCTACACCTTC. This gives the protein CASRVGTGYGYTF.

The rearrangement uses TRBV7-2 and TRBJ2-3, with D hard to call. Trimming removed 4 bases at V and 9 bases at J, with 8 bases between. Germline-derived CDR1 and CDR2 are SGHTA and FQGNSA. CDR3 length: 11 residues. The CDR3 region is CASSSRRTQYF. In DNA form, the CDR3 reads TGTGCCAGCAGCTCCAGGAGAACGCAGTATTTT.

J is TRBJ2-7 and V is TRBV28; D call uncertain. Germline CDR1 is MDHEN and CDR2 is SYDVKM. The CDR3 runs 12 residues. V was pared by 2 bases and J by 6 bases, with 8 bases between. The chain's CDR3 is CASSLSLAEQYF. The CDR3 DNA sequence: TGTGCCAGCAGTTTAAGTCTTGCCGAGCAGTACTTC.

The rearrangement links TRBV27 to TRBJ2-7; TRBD2 agrees at 13 bases. Germline lookup yields CDR1 MNHEY and CDR2 SMNVEV (reference sequence). With V trimmed by 5 bases and J by 5 bases, 6 bases remained unmatched. CDR3 length: 15 residues. For the CDR3, the DNA is TGTGCCAGCAGTCCGGGGACTAGCGGGATTAACGAGCAGTACTTC. Translation: CASSPGTSGINEQYF.

The rearrangement links TRBV5-4 to TRBJ1-1; D is possibly TRBD1 (5 bases). CDR3 size: 14 residues. V was shortened by 5 bases and J by 1 base, with 12 bases between the two germline ends. Germline assignment: CDR1 SGHNT and CDR2 YYREEE (reference sequence). The CDR3 DNA sequence: TGTGCCAGCAGTCGGGACTCTAGGAACACTGAAGCTTTCTTT. It encodes CASSRDSRNTEAFF.

The CDR3 bases are TGCGCCAGCAGCCAAGGGACTAGCGGGTGGAATGAGCAGTTCTTC. Its translation: CASSQGTSGWNEQFF. The genes are TRBV4-3 and TRBJ2-1; 11 nucleotides line up with TRBD2. CDR1 LGHNA and CDR2 YSLEER come from the germline V gene. CDR3 size: 15 residues. Trimming took 1 base from V and 7 from J; bases not matched to a gene: 3.

The gene calls are TRBV9 and TRBJ1-2; D uncertain. Germline V gene sequence: CDR1 SGDLS, CDR2 YYNGEE. The germline V and J ends were trimmed by 0 bases and 8 bases, with 11 bases remaining between them. The CDR3 runs 13 residues. The CDR3 nucleotides read TGTGCCAGCAGCGTAGAGAGGGCGGGCGGCTACACCTTC. Protein: CASSVERAGGYTF.

The J gene is TRBJ2-1, the V gene TRBV2, with 12 bases that match TRBD2. Per the germline V gene, CDR1 is SNHLY and CDR2 is FYNNEI. The CDR3 is 14 amino acids. J was trimmed by 7 bases and V by 9 bases; bases with no gene match: 7. The CDR3 DNA reads TGTGCCAGTCCCTGGACTAGCGGGAATAATGAGCAGTTCTTC. It codes for CASPWTSGNNEQFF.

The chain uses TRBV25-1 and TRBJ2-1; TRBD2 matches at 7 bases. This CDR3 has 15 residues. J gave up 6 bases and V 1 base, and 6 bases lay outside the gene matches. Germline CDR1 MGHDK, CDR2 SYGVNS. CDR3 protein: CASSEWDYGLNEQFF. The CDR3 DNA is TGTGCCAGCAGTGAATGGGACTACGGGCTCAATGAGCAGTTCTTC.

This clone was seen a few times. V gene TRBV27 combines with J gene TRBJ1-5; TRBD1 might be the D (6 bases). In germline, CDR1 is MNHEY, CDR2 SMNVEV (reference sequence). The CDR3 covers 15 residues. The germline V and J ends were trimmed by 6 bases and 3 bases, with 15 bases remaining between them. CDR3 coding DNA: TGTGCCAGCAGGCCAGGGGTATCGAACAATCAGCCCCAGCATTTT. It yields the protein CASRPGVSNNQPQHF.

V is TRBV4-1 and J is TRBJ1-4; the D is unclear. This CDR3 has 17 amino acids. Germline lookup yields CDR1 MGHRA and CDR2 YSYEKL. Trimming stripped 4 bases from V and 2 bases from J, with 17 bases between. CDR3 protein: CASSPDALQRTNEKLFF. The CDR3, as DNA: TGCGCCAGCAGCCCGGACGCATTACAGAGGACTAATGAAAAACTGTTTTTT.

The gene calls are TRBV15 and TRBJ1-1; a weak D match, TRBD1 (5 bases). This CDR3 comprises 13 residues. Per the germline V gene, CDR1 is LNHNV and CDR2 is YYDKDF (reference sequence). The V gene lost 2 bases and the J gene lost 1 base, with 5 bases spanning the gap. CDR3 sequence reads: CATSRQGNTEAFF. The CDR3 DNA reads as TGTGCCACCAGCAGACAGGGGAACACTGAAGCTTTCTTT.

V and J are TRBV7-3 and TRBJ1-5, with D possibly TRBD1 on 6 matching bases. The CDR3 runs 15 residues. Germline-derived CDR1 and CDR2 are SGHTA and FQGTGA. The V gene lost 3 bases and the J gene lost 3 bases, with 12 bases spanning the gap. CDR3 nucleotide sequence: TGTGCCAGCAGCTTTTATTGGGGGCTCAATCAGCCCCAGCATTTT. It codes for CASSFYWGLNQPQHF.

The CDR3 is CASSPGGWEKLFF. The CDR3 DNA sequence: TGCGCCAGCAGCCCCGGCGGTTGGGAAAAACTGTTTTTT. The chain is built from TRBV10-1 and TRBJ1-4; D is unclear. Germline loops: CDR1 WNHNN, CDR2 SYGVQD (reference sequence). The length of the CDR3 is 13 residues. V lost 6 bases and J lost 8, with 13 bases in between.

The rearrangement links TRBV7-8 to TRBJ1-2; D is possibly TRBD1 (6 bases). The ends were cut back, 4 bases at V and 8 bases at J, with 11 bases in the middle. Germline assignment: CDR1 SGHVS and CDR2 FQNEAQ. The CDR3 is made up of 12 amino acids. DNA of the CDR3: TGTGCCAGCAGCTCCAGGGGTTACGGCTACACCTTC. Protein: CASSSRGYGYTF.

This chain links TRBV19 with TRBJ2-7; weak D call: TRBD1 (5 bases). Germline CDR1 reads LNHDA; CDR2 reads SQIVND (reference sequence). CDR3 length: 12 amino acids. The germline V and J ends were trimmed by 5 bases and 4 bases, with 9 bases remaining between them. CDR3 bases: TGTGCCAGTAGTTCTCCAGGGTACGAGCAGTACTTC. It translates to CASSSPGYEQYF.

V gene TRBV2 combines with J gene TRBJ2-7, with TRBD1 matching over 11 bases. The CDR3 contains 16 residues. V lost 5 bases to trimming and J lost 5 bases; unmatched junction nucleotides: 11. Germline V gene data show CDR1 as SNHLY and CDR2 as FYNNEI. CDR3 loop: CASSLLGQGAFDEQYF. In DNA, the CDR3 is TGTGCCAGCAGTCTGCTCGGACAGGGGGCTTTCGACGAGCAGTACTTC. Full variable domain (missing parts from reference TRBV2 and TRBJ2-7): EPEVTQTPSHQVTQMGQEVILRCVPISNHLYFYWYRQILGQKVEFLVSFYNNEISEKSEIFDDQFSVERPDGSNFTLKIRSTKLEDSAMYFCASSLLGQGAFDEQYFGPGTRLTVT.

This chain uses TRBV11-1 with TRBJ2-5; the match to TRBD2 covers 8 bases. The trim removed 3 bases at V and 5 bases at J, leaving 11 bases unmatched. The CDR3 loop spans 16 amino acids. Germline lookup yields CDR1 SGHAT and CDR2 FQDESV (reference sequence). CDR3: CASSFLNGLAWETQYF. The CDR3 DNA sequence: TGTGCCAGCAGCTTTTTAAACGGACTAGCATGGGAGACCCAGTACTTC.

The V call is TRBV10-1, the J call TRBJ2-5, with a tentative D call TRBD1 (5 bases). Germline V gene data show CDR1 as WNHNN and CDR2 as SYGVQD (reference sequence). The CDR3 is made up of 13 amino acids. The V and J ends lost 4 bases and 2 bases respectively, with 8 bases between them. The CDR3 sequence: CASSGDRQETQYF. Written as DNA, the CDR3 is TGCGCCAGCAGTGGAGACAGACAAGAGACCCAGTACTTC.

This sequence joins TRBV19 and TRBJ2-7; maybe TRBD2 (5 bases). V lost 5 bases, J lost 0 bases, and 14 bases lay in between. This CDR3 is built from 15 residues. CDR1 and CDR2 from the germline V gene are LNHDA and SQIVND (reference sequence). This chain's CDR3 is CASSPPGLASYEQYF. In DNA form, the CDR3 reads TGTGCCAGTAGTCCACCCGGACTCGCCTCCTACGAGCAGTACTTC.

This clone was detected a few times. The chain joins TRBV2 to TRBJ1-5, with D hard to call. This CDR3 is 15 amino acids long. Germline assignment: CDR1 SNHLY and CDR2 FYNNEI. Trimming took off 4 bases at V and 3 bases at J, with 13 bases between the two ends. The CDR3 DNA sequence: TGTGCCAGCAGTGCCCCGGGAGGGATCAATCAGCCCCAGCATTTT. Its protein product is CASSAPGGINQPQHF.